This T cell receptor (beta chain) originates from a study of T cells in Graves' hyperthyroidism and ophthalmopathy. Trimming left V 3 bases short and J 4 bases short, with 18 bases between. The CDR3 consists of 16 residues. Germline V gene data show CDR1 as MDHEN and CDR2 as SYDVKM. Amplified regions were TCR beta CDR3 sequences from RNA transcripts. The TCR CDR3 first-round RT-PCR relied on the HTBI primer set. A single record per CDR3 protein comes from TCRdb applying MiXCR to the multiplex PCR reads. The table has about 300,000 distinct CDR3 sequences, 13% seen once; the top ten hold 7.8%. This clonotype occurred many times.

Sequences were obtained from blood. V and J are TRBV28 and TRBJ1-1; D perhaps matches TRBD1 (5 bases). The sequence was collected from a woman under 40 with Graves' hyperthyroidism that later progressed to Graves' ophthalmopathy. CDR3 sequence (DNA): TGTGCCAGCAGTTTTGGGGTCGGCAGGGAGGGCACTGAAGCTTTCTTT. Translated, it gives CASSFGVGREGTEAFF.